Below are 17 T cell receptor beta chains sequenced from a single sample in a study of T cell repertoires in aging, cancer and after chemotherapy. The template was genomic DNA from peripheral blood, not RNA. Rearranged V-D-J TRB sequences were amplified with a mixed TRB-A/B primer pool. TCRdb re-called the multiplex PCR reads through MiXCR, storing one row per CDR3 protein. The data contain 4,000 to 5,000 distinct CDR3 sequences, about 26% of them singletons. Input material: blood. Source of these receptors: a human donor with a blood cancer.

This clonotype has more than one count but fewer than ten. V and J are TRBV5-6 and TRBJ2-1; TRBD2 matches 10 bases. Germline V gives CDR1 SGHDT, CDR2 YYEEEE. CDR3 length equals 17 residues. Trimming at V came to 5 bases and at J to 0 bases, leaving 8 bases not matched to a gene. In DNA, the CDR3 is TGTGCCAGCAGTGGGCTAGCGGGGGTTAGCTCCTACAATGAGCAGTTCTTC. Translating it yields CASSGLAGVSSYNEQFF.

In this sample, this clonotype turned up a few times. V usage is TRBV5-4 and J usage is TRBJ2-7, with 9 bases aligning to TRBD2. The germline V gene encodes CDR1 SGHNT and CDR2 YYREEE (reference sequence). The CDR3 has 14 amino acids. J gave up 5 bases and V 2 bases, and 5 bases lay outside the gene matches. DNA for the CDR3: TGTGCCAGCAGCTTTGACTTAGCGGGGGACGAGCAGTACTTC. Its protein product is CASSFDLAGDEQYF.

In its sample, this clonotype ranks as medium-sized. V is TRBV5-6 and J is TRBJ1-2; a weak D match, TRBD1 (6 bases). CDR1 is SGHDT and CDR2 is YYEEEE in the germline V gene. V gave up 0 bases and J gave up 4 bases, with 13 bases separating them. CDR3 length: 15 amino acids. The CDR3 DNA sequence: TGTGCCAGCAGCTTGGAGCAGGGGTGGAGCTATGGCTACACCTTC. It codes for CASSLEQGWSYGYTF.

The rearrangement links TRBV12-3 or TRBV12-4 to TRBJ1-1; D possibly corresponds to TRBD1 (5 bases). V was clipped by 6 bases and J by 0 bases, with 11 bases between them. CDR3 length: 14 amino acids. The CDR3 bases are TGTGCCAGCAGCTGGGGGACCTTGAACACTGAAGCTTTCTTT. It is translated as CASSWGTLNTEAFF.

This chain uses TRBV15 with TRBJ1-1, with D maybe TRBD1 (5 bases). V lost 5 bases, J lost 4 bases, and 17 bases lay in between. Germline CDR1 reads LNHNV; CDR2 reads YYDKDF (reference sequence). The CDR3 runs to 15 residues. This CDR3 is CATSPNTRGFTEAFF. Written as DNA, the CDR3 is TGTGCCACCAGCCCCAACACACGGGGGTTCACTGAAGCTTTCTTT. Using reference TRBV15 and TRBJ1-1 for the parts outside the CDR3, the full variable domain is DAMVIQNPRYQVTQFGKPVTLSCSQTLNHNVMYWYQQKSSQAPKLLFHYYDKDFNNEADTPDNFQSRRPNTSFCFLDIRSPGLGDTAMYLCATSPNTRGFTEAFFGQGTRLTVV.

This clonotype has a handful of counts. The V gene is TRBV19, the J gene TRBJ2-2, with 8 bases identical to TRBD1. This CDR3 is 17 amino acids long. Per germline, CDR1 LNHDA and CDR2 SQIVND (reference sequence). Losses at the gene ends were 2 bases for V and 4 bases for J; bases not matched to a gene: 9. The CDR3 sequence: CASSIPRAGGITGELFF. As DNA, the CDR3 is TGTGCCAGTAGTATACCCCGGGCAGGGGGCATCACCGGGGAGCTGTTTTTT.

The chain is built from TRBV7-9 and TRBJ2-1; 10 bases align to TRBD2. The trim removed 5 bases at V and 4 bases at J, leaving 14 bases unmatched. This CDR3 contains 18 residues. Per germline, CDR1 SEHNR and CDR2 FQNEAQ (reference sequence). The CDR3: CASSQVHTGTSVYNEQFF. The CDR3 DNA sequence: TGTGCCAGCAGCCAAGTGCATACCGGGACTAGCGTATACAATGAGCAGTTCTTC.

V gene TRBV12-3 or TRBV12-4 combines with J gene TRBJ2-3; 7 bases are a match to TRBD2. The CDR3 is 14 residues long. V lost 0 bases, J lost 7 bases, and 4 bases stayed unmatched. The CDR3 nucleotides read TGTGCCAGCAGTTTAGCGGGAGGGAGGAATACGCAGTATTTT. This translates into CASSLAGGRNTQYF.

The V gene is TRBV18, the J gene TRBJ2-7, with 13 bases matching TRBD2. Germline assignment: CDR1 KGHSH and CDR2 LQKENI. The CDR3 is 15 amino acids. Losses at the gene ends were 4 bases for V and 5 bases for J; bases not matched to a gene: 5. The DNA for the CDR3 is TGTGCCAGCTCACGGACTAGCGGGAGAGGCGACGAGCAGTACTTC. Translation gives CASSRTSGRGDEQYF.

This clonotype was detected only a few times. The genes are TRBV18 and TRBJ2-7; D is perhaps TRBD2 (6 bases). Germline values: CDR1 KGHSH, CDR2 LQKENI. V was trimmed by 2 bases and J by 3 bases, leaving 32 bases between them. This CDR3 is 21 amino acids long. CDR3 region: CASSPGMREQNLKRLLYEQYF. The CDR3 DNA is TGTGCCAGCTCACCAGGTATGCGGGAACAAAACCTGAAACGTCTACTCTACGAGCAGTACTTC.

The rearrangement links TRBV5-1 to TRBJ2-2; weak D call: TRBD1 (5 bases). V was pared by 4 bases and J by 3 bases, with 7 bases between. The germline gives CDR1 SGHRS, CDR2 YFSETQ. The CDR3 has 13 amino acids. CDR3 sequence: CASSVGDTGELFF. The CDR3 DNA is TGCGCCAGCAGCGTAGGGGACACCGGGGAGCTGTTTTTT.

This sequence joins TRBV24-1 and TRBJ2-1, with D perhaps TRBD1 or TRBD2 (6 bases each). V lost 3 bases and J 1 base, leaving 9 bases between the germline ends. Per the germline V gene, CDR1 is KGHDR and CDR2 is SFDVKD. This CDR3 comprises 15 residues. The CDR3 region is CATSDGGPSYNEQFF. Written as DNA, the CDR3 is TGTGCCACCAGTGATGGGGGGCCTTCCTACAATGAGCAGTTCTTC.

The J gene is TRBJ2-7, the V gene TRBV7-9; TRBD1 or TRBD2 may be the D gene (5 bases each). Trimming stripped 7 bases from V and 3 bases from J, with 7 bases between. The CDR3 totals 11 residues. Germline CDR1 is SEHNR and CDR2 is FQNEAQ (reference sequence). CDR3 sequence (DNA): TGTGCCAGCACGGGGCTCTACGAGCAGTACTTC. It codes for CASTGLYEQYF.

This clonotype turned up a few times. V gene TRBV11-3 combines with J gene TRBJ1-1; D remains ambiguous. The CDR3 spans 13 residues. The ends were cut back, 7 bases at V and 1 base at J, with 10 bases in the middle. Germline CDR1 is SGHNT and CDR2 is YENEEA. The CDR3 nucleotides are TGTGCCAGCACCGTCAGAACGAACACTGAAGCTTTCTTT. Its translation is CASTVRTNTEAFF.

The chain links TRBV6-5 to TRBJ2-3; TRBD2 matches at 7 bases. CDR1 and CDR2 (germline): MNHEY, SVGAGI. The CDR3 is 18 amino acids. J gave up 0 bases and V 8 bases, and 17 bases lay outside the gene matches. The CDR3 sequence: CASSQKGRARESTDTQYF. The CDR3 nucleotides read TGTGCCAGCTCGCAAAAAGGGAGGGCTCGAGAGAGCACAGATACGCAGTATTTT.

Regarding this clonotype: This may be a read error, as it is one base from a much larger clone. The J gene is TRBJ2-5, the V gene TRBV29-1, with no clear D. The ends were cut back, 8 bases at V and 4 bases at J, with 14 bases in the middle. CDR1 and CDR2 from the germline V gene are SQVTM and ANQGSEA. The CDR3 runs to 12 residues. CDR3 region: CSQLSCGETQYF. CDR3 bases: TGCAGCCAACTAAGTTGTGGAGAGACCCAGTACTTC.

V gene TRBV5-4 combines with J gene TRBJ2-7; unclear D gene. Per germline, CDR1 SGHNT and CDR2 YYREEE (reference sequence). V was cut by 4 bases and J by 3 bases, with 11 bases left in between. There are 13 residues in the CDR3. CDR3 in DNA: TGTGCCAGCAGCCCCTGGGCAGACTACGAGCAGTACTTC. Translating gives CASSPWADYEQYF.